A selection of T cell receptor beta chains follows, all from one sample in a study of blood T cell repertoires in COVID-19. Clones were sequenced by immunoSEQ multiplex PCR, and TCRdb holds only the in-frame ones, with some missing. The data hold approximately 210,000 clones, with roughly nine tenths observed a single time. The sequencing input was peripheral blood. Every receptor here comes from a man aged 25 to 40 with acute or convalescent COVID-19. Both conserved end residues are part of each CDR3. D genes are given only for firm matches. Clone size, where shown, is once, few, many, or a class for clones that have expanded.

D	J	size	length	V	DNA	CDR3
.	TRBJ2-2	.	19	TRBV27	TGTGCCAGCAGTTTATCTTCAATCTGGACAGACGCGAACACCGGGGAGCTGTTTTTT	CASSLSSIWTDANTGELFF
.	TRBJ1-5	.	16	TRBV2	TGTGCCAGCAGTGAAAAGGTGGCAGCCACGGGTCAGCCCCAGCATTTT	CASSEKVAATGQPQHF
.	TRBJ2-2	.	15	TRBV11-2	TGTGCCAGCAGCTTACTGTTAGGGGACACCGGGGAGCTGTTTTTT	CASSLLLGDTGELFF
TRBD1	TRBJ2-5	.	18	TRBV19	TGTGCCAGCAGTATTAGGCGAGCGACAGGGAAGGAAGGAGAGACCCAGTACTTC	CASSIRRATGKEGETQYF
.	TRBJ2-3	.	14	TRBV5-1	TGCGCCAGCAGCTTGGCTACTCTCACAGATACGCAGTATTTT	CASSLATLTDTQYF
TRBD1	TRBJ1-4	once	14	TRBV4-1	TGCGCCAGCAGCCTTGACAGGGGTAATGAAAAACTGTTTTTT	CASSLDRGNEKLFF
.	TRBJ2-7	once	13	TRBV27	TGTGCCAGCTCCCAACAGGAGACCTACGAGCAGTACTTC	CASSQQETYEQYF
.	TRBJ1-5	.	16	TRBV19	TGTGCCAGTACGATAACAGGCAGGGCTGGCAATCAGCCCCAGCATTTT	CASTITGRAGNQPQHF
TRBD1	TRBJ1-2	.	15	TRBV28	TGTGCCAGCAGACAGGCGGGGGGACAGTCCTATGGCTACACCTTC	CASRQAGGQSYGYTF
.	TRBJ1-1	.	15	TRBV4-1	TGCGCCAGCAGCCAACCAGACAAGTTGAACACTGAAGCTTTCTTT	CASSQPDKLNTEAFF
.	TRBJ2-1	once	14	TRBV29-1	TGCAGCGTTGCAGGGGGGAGCTCCTACAATGAGCAGTTCTTC	CSVAGGSSYNEQFF
.	TRBJ1-6	.	15	TRBV7-9	TGTGCCAGCAGCTCAGCGAGGAATTTCGGTTCACCCCTCCACTTT	CASSSARNFGSPLHF
.	TRBJ1-4	few	16	TRBV21-1	TGTGCCAGCAGCGGAAAACGCCGGGACGGGAGGAATGGGTTGTTTTTT	CASSGKRRDGRNGLFF
.	TRBJ2-1	.	18	TRBV28	TGTGCCAGCAGTTTCCCCCCAGGGGGGACTAGCTCCTACAATGAGCAGTTCTTC	CASSFPPGGTSSYNEQFF
.	TRBJ1-6	.	16	TRBV27	TGTGCCAGCAGTTTGGAACAGAGCTCCTATAATTCACCCCTCCACTTT	CASSLEQSSYNSPLHF
.	TRBJ2-7	once	13	TRBV7-3	TGTGCCAGCAGCTTAGGGACATCTAGGGAGCAGTACTTC	CASSLGTSREQYF
.	TRBJ1-5	.	14	TRBV23-1	TGCGCCAGCAGTCGCGGCAGGGCTATTGAGCCCCAGCATTTT	CASSRGRAIEPQHF
.	TRBJ1-1	once	13	TRBV27	TGTGCCAGCCACAGGATTCAGAACACTGAAGCTTTCTTT	CASHRIQNTEAFF
.	TRBJ2-1	.	11	TRBV30	TGTGCCTGGAGTTACATCAATGAGCAGTTCTTC	CAWSYINEQFF
.	TRBJ1-2	.	11	TRBV6-6	TGTGCCAGCACCTTGACAGGTGGCTACACCTTC	CASTLTGGYTF
.	TRBJ1-3	.	16	TRBV20-1	TGCAGTGCTAGTCTGCAGGGGAGTATGGCTGGAAACACCATATATTTT	CSASLQGSMAGNTIYF
.	TRBJ1-1	.	13	TRBV9	TGTGCCAGCAGCGTAGCTCAGGGCTGGGAAGCTTTCTTT	CASSVAQGWEAFF
TRBD1	TRBJ2-3	.	16	TRBV4-1	TGCGCCAGCAGCCAAGATCGTCAGGGGGCACTGGATACGCAGTATTTT	CASSQDRQGALDTQYF
.	TRBJ1-4	.	12	TRBV11-2	TGTGCCAGCAGCTTTGTAGATGAAAAACTGTTTTTT	CASSFVDEKLFF
.	TRBJ2-2	.	17	TRBV4-1	TGCGCCAGCAGCCAAGACCGCGGACTAACTAACACCGGGGAGCTGTTTTTT	CASSQDRGLTNTGELFF
.	TRBJ1-5	.	19	TRBV14	TGTGCCAGCAGCCAGTGGGGGGACCGCCTTATTTATAGCAATCAGCCCCAGCATTTT	CASSQWGDRLIYSNQPQHF
TRBD2	TRBJ2-7	.	17	TRBV5-6	TGTGCCAGCAGCTCCATTAGACTAGCGGGGACCTCCTACGAGCAGTACTTC	CASSSIRLAGTSYEQYF
.	TRBJ2-6	.	16	TRBV5-4	TGTGCCAGCAGCCTGGCCCGTTTCTCTGGGGCCAACGTCCTGACTTTC	CASSLARFSGANVLTF
.	TRBJ2-3	.	16	TRBV15	TGTGCCACCAGCAGCCCTACAGGACCTTTCACAGATACGCAGTATTTT	CATSSPTGPFTDTQYF
.	TRBJ2-2	.	15	TRBV7-3	TGTGCCAGCAGCCCAGACTATATGAACACCGGGGAGCTGTTTTTT	CASSPDYMNTGELFF
TRBD1	TRBJ2-6	.	19	TRBV7-3	TGTGCCAGCAGCCCCCGACGGACAGGGATGGGCTCTGGGGCCAACGTCCTGACTTTC	CASSPRRTGMGSGANVLTF
TRBD2	TRBJ2-7	.	15	TRBV28	TGTGCCAGCAGTGCATCTAGCGGCTCTTCCTACGAGCAGTACTTC	CASSASSGSSYEQYF
.	TRBJ2-3	.	14	TRBV28	TGTGCCAGCATCCAGCCTGGGGGGGCCGATACGCAGTATTTT	CASIQPGGADTQYF
TRBD2	TRBJ2-7	.	14	TRBV4-2	TGTGCCAGCAGCCCTGTAGCGGGGAACTACGAGCAGTACTTC	CASSPVAGNYEQYF
.	TRBJ2-1	once	13	TRBV5-1	TGCGCCAGCTCCGGACTCGGCTACAATGAGCAGTTCTTC	CASSGLGYNEQFF
.	TRBJ2-2	.	14	TRBV4-1	TGCGCCAGCAGCCACAACCCACACGCCGGGGAGCTGTTTTTT	CASSHNPHAGELFF
TRBD1	TRBJ2-7	.	12	TRBV2	TGTGCCAGCAGTCCCACAGGGGACGAGCAGTACTTC	CASSPTGDEQYF
TRBD1	TRBJ1-1	.	18	TRBV28	TGTGCCAGCAGTTTATCCATATACCGGACAGGTCGGGGGACTGAAGCTTTCTTT	CASSLSIYRTGRGTEAFF
TRBD1	TRBJ2-7	.	14	TRBV9	TGTGCCAGCAGCGGACAGACAGGGTTGGGGGAGCAGTACTTC	CASSGQTGLGEQYF
TRBD1	TRBJ1-2	once	15	TRBV5-8	TGTGCCAGCAGGACAGACGGACAGGGACTCTATGGCTACACCTTC	CASRTDGQGLYGYTF
.	TRBJ2-3	.	16	TRBV14	TGTGCCAGCAGCCAAGATAGACACAAAGCCCCAGATACGCAGTATTTT	CASSQDRHKAPDTQYF
.	TRBJ2-7	once	12	TRBV28	TGTGCCAGCAGTTCAGGTACCTACGAGCAGTACTTC	CASSSGTYEQYF